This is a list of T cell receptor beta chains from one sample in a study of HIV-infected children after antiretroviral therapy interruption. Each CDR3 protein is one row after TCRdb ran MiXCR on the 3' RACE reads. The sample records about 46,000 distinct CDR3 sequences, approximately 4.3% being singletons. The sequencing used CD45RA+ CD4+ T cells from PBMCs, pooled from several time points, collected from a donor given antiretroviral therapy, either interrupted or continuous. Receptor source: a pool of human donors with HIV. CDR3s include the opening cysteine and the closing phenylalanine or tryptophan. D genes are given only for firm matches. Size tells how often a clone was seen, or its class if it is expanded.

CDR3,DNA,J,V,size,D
CASSHGRRGGNQPQHF,TGCGCCAGCAGTCACGGGCGCAGGGGTGGCAATCAGCCCCAGCATTTT,TRBJ1-5,TRBV23-1,many,NA
CASSALLAGDRYEQYF,TGTGCCAGCAGTGCATTGTTAGCGGGGGATCGATACGAGCAGTACTTC,TRBJ2-7,TRBV28,many,TRBD2
CATSRESGVSGELFF,TGTGCCACCAGCAGAGAGTCCGGGGTTAGCGGGGAGCTGTTTTTT,TRBJ2-2,TRBV15,many,NA
CASSPRNLRGNPSGNTIYF,TGTGCCAGCAGCCCTAGAAACCTCAGGGGAAATCCCTCTGGAAACACCATATATTTT,TRBJ1-3,TRBV2,many,NA
CSARDRGGTEAFF,TGCAGTGCTAGAGACAGGGGGGGCACTGAAGCTTTCTTT,TRBJ1-1,TRBV20-1,many,TRBD1
CASSLVHSTDTQYF,TGCGCCAGCAGCTTGGTACACAGCACAGATACGCAGTATTTT,TRBJ2-3,TRBV5-1,many,NA
CASSPTTTNEKLFF,TGTGCCAGTTCTCCTACTACAACTAATGAAAAACTGTTTTTT,TRBJ1-4,TRBV19,few,NA
CSISTGGTQYF,TGCAGTATTTCAACAGGGGGAACCCAGTACTTC,TRBJ2-5,TRBV29-1,many,TRBD1
CSVVGVGTEAFF,TGCAGCGTTGTAGGGGTGGGGACTGAAGCTTTCTTT,TRBJ1-1,TRBV29-1,many,NA
CASSLAPGDGGYTF,TGTGCCAGCAGCTTAGCGCCAGGGGACGGCGGCTACACCTTC,TRBJ1-2,TRBV7-6,many,NA
CASSPAQRGYNEQFF,TGTGCCAGCTCACCTGCCCAGCGGGGGTACAATGAGCAGTTCTTC,TRBJ2-1,TRBV18,many,TRBD2
CASRTSETQYF,TGTGCCTCCCGGACATCGGAGACCCAGTACTTC,TRBJ2-5,TRBV11-2,many,NA
CSAEGGEGQPQHF,TGCAGCGCGGAGGGGGGTGAAGGACAGCCCCAGCATTTT,TRBJ1-5,TRBV29-1,few,NA